This entry lists 12 T cell receptor beta chains sequenced from one sample in a study of cytomegalovirus exposure and HLA in healthy donors. The PCR employed 60 Vbeta primers together with 13 Jbeta primers. Assay: immunoSEQ multiplex PCR; the TCRdb copy retains only in-frame clones and omits some. The sample lists 160,000 or so clones, roughly 79% occurring once. Sequenced sample: PBMCs. The receptors come from a woman in her fifties or sixties in good health and CMV-seronegative.

The CDR3 is CAWSDEGRADTIYF. CDR3 DNA sequence: TGTGCCTGGAGTGATGAGGGGAGGGCGGACACCATATATTTT. J is TRBJ1-3 and V is TRBV30; a weak D match, TRBD1 (5 bases). The V end was cut by 1 base, the J end by 8 bases, with 15 bases between. The length of the CDR3 is 14 residues. Germline V lookup: CDR1 GTSNPN, CDR2 SVGIG (reference sequence).

The chain employs TRBV7-9 and TRBJ2-7; 9 bases match TRBD2. CDR3 size: 16 residues. V shed 7 bases and J 5 bases; nucleotides not matched to a gene: 15. From germline, CDR1 is SEHNR and CDR2 FQNEAQ (reference sequence). The CDR3 loop is CASTPLRASGDHEQYF. DNA for the CDR3: TGTGCCAGCACCCCCCTTCGAGCTAGCGGGGACCACGAGCAGTACTTC.

This rearrangement joins TRBV6-5 to TRBJ2-7; TRBD2 matches 13 bases. Germline V CDR1 and CDR2: MNHEY, SVGAGI. With 5 bases clipped from V and 8 bases from J, the junction kept 3 bases outside the gene matches. CDR3 length: 13 amino acids. DNA of the CDR3: TGTGCCAGCAGTCCGGGACTAGCGGGAAAGCAGTACTTC. Amino acids: CASSPGLAGKQYF.

The V gene is TRBV11-3, the J gene TRBJ2-2; the match to TRBD2 covers 8 bases. The V gene's germline CDR1 is SGHNT and CDR2 YENEEA. The ends lost 5 bases at V and 4 bases at J; junction bases unmatched: 3. This CDR3 contains 14 residues. CDR3 amino acids: CASSPGTSTGELFF. DNA for the CDR3: TGTGCCAGCAGCCCAGGGACTAGCACCGGGGAGCTGTTTTTT.

The chain couples TRBV5-6 to TRBJ2-5; 10 nucleotides align to TRBD2. The end of the DNA aligns better with TRBJ2-7, so the J call may be wrong. The CDR3 length is 16 residues. Per germline, CDR1 SGHDT and CDR2 YYEEEE. CDR3 coding DNA: TGTGCCAGCAGCTCACCTCTCACCGGGACTAGCGCCGAGCAGTACTTC. Residues: CASSSPLTGTSAEQYF.

This clone was observed a handful of times. Germline is not matched at one junction end, which may reflect a read error. The chain carries TRBV7-3 and TRBJ2-2; D ambiguous. The germline CDR1 and CDR2 sequences are SGHTA and FQGTGA. The CDR3 totals 12 residues. CDR3 in amino acids: CSSSSDTGELFF. CDR3 nucleotides: TGTTCCAGCAGCTCTGACACCGGGGAGCTGTTTTTT.

The gene calls are TRBV15 and TRBJ2-7, with D perhaps TRBD1 (6 bases). Germline V CDR1 and CDR2: LNHNV, YYDKDF (reference sequence). The CDR3 extends over 14 amino acids. The V end was cut by 1 base, the J end by 6 bases, with 13 bases between. The CDR3 DNA reads as TGTGCCACCAGCAGAGGTAGGCAGGGGTTCGAGCAGTACTTC. Translation: CATSRGRQGFEQYF.

This sequence joins TRBV7-2 and TRBJ2-1; 8 bases map to TRBD2. After removal of 8 bases from V and 0 bases from J, the junction contained 3 bases not matched to a gene. Germline-derived CDR1 and CDR2 are SGHTA and FQGNSA. The CDR3 is made up of 14 amino acids. The CDR3 region is CASPGGSSYNEQFF. The CDR3 coding sequence is TGTGCCAGCCCGGGAGGGAGCTCCTACAATGAGCAGTTCTTC.

The V gene is TRBV10-3, the J gene TRBJ2-5, with D possibly being TRBD1 (5 bases). CDR3 length equals 13 residues. Germline CDR1 ENHRY, CDR2 SYGVKD. Trimming removed 6 bases at V and 5 bases at J, with 13 bases between. CDR3: CAIRGREDETQYF. In DNA, the CDR3 is TGTGCCATCAGAGGCAGGGAAGACGAGACCCAGTACTTC.

J is TRBJ2-7 and V is TRBV11-2; 13 bases match TRBD2. The V and J ends lost 7 bases and 3 bases, in that order; junction bases with no gene match: 3. CDR1 and CDR2 (germline): SGHAT, FQNNGV. This CDR3 comprises 14 residues. The CDR3 sequence: CASTRTSGSYEQYF. The CDR3, as DNA: TGTGCCAGCACCCGGACTAGCGGGAGCTACGAGCAGTACTTC.

On this clone: The germline gene is not matched at one end of the junction; a read error may be the cause. The chain carries TRBV9 and TRBJ2-7, with D maybe TRBD2 (7 bases). The CDR3 has 15 residues. Germline CDR1 SGDLS, CDR2 YYNGEE. The CDR3 loop reads CASSVGGGLTYGQYF. CDR3 coding DNA: TGTGCCAGCAGCGTAGGGGGGGGCCTTACCTACGGGCAGTACTTC.

The chain combines TRBV4-3 with TRBJ2-7; perhaps TRBD1 as D (6 bases). The CDR3 runs 16 residues. Trimming removed 0 bases at V and 2 bases at J, with 14 bases between. Germline CDR1 LGHNA, CDR2 YSLEER. The CDR3 loop reads CASSQDRAGVAYEQYF. The CDR3 coding sequence is TGCGCCAGCAGCCAAGATAGGGCAGGGGTGGCCTACGAGCAGTACTTC.